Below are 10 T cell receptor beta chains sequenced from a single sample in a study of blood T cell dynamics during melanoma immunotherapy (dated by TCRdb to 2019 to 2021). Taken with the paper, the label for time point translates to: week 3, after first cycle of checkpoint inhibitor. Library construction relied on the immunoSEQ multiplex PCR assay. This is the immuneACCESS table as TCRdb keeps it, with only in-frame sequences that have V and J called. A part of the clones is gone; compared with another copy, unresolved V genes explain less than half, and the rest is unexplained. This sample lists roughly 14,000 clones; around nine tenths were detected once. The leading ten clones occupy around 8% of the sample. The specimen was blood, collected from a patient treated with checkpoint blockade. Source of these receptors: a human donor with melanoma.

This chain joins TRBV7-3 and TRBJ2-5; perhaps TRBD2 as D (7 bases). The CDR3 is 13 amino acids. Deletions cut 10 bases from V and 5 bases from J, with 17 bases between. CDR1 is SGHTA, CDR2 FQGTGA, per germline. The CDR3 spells CATERDRGETQYF. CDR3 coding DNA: TGTGCCACCGAGCGGGATAGGGGGGAGACCCAGTACTTC. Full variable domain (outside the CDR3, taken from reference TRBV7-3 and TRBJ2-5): GAGVSQTPSNKVTEKGKYVELRCDPISGHTALYWYRQSLGQGPEFLIYFQGTGAADDSGLPNDRFFAVRPEGSVSTLKIQRTERGDSAVYLCATERDRGETQYFGPGTRLLVL.

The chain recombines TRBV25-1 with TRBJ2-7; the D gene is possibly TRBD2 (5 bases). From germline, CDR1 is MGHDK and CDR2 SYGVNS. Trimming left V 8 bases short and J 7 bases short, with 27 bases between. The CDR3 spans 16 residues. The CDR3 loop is CASRPTPGFLSGEQYF. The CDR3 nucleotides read TGTGCCAGCCGCCCGACCCCAGGTTTCTTGTCGGGAGAGCAGTACTTC.

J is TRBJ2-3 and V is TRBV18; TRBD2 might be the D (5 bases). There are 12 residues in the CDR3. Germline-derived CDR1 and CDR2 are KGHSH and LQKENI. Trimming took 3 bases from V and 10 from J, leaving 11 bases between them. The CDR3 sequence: CASSPQGRAQYF. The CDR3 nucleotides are TGTGCCAGCTCACCCCAAGGGCGGGCGCAGTATTTT. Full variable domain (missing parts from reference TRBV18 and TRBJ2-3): NAGVMQNPRHLVRRRGQEARLRCSPMKGHSHVYWYRQLPEEGLKFMVYLQKENIIDESGMPKERFSAEFPKEGPSILRIQQVVRGDSAAYFCASSPQGRAQYFGPGTRLTVL.

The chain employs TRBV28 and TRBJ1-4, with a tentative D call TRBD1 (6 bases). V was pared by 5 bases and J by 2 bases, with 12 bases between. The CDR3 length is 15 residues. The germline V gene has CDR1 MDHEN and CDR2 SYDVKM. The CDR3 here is CASSRPGGTNEKLFF. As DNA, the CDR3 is TGTGCCAGCAGTAGGCCGGGGGGCACTAATGAAAAACTGTTTTTT.

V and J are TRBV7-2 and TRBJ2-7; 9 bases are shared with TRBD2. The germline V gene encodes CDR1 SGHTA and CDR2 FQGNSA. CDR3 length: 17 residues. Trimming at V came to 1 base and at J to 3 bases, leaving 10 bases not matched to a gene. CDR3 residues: CASSLGGELAGLYEQYF. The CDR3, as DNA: TGTGCCAGCAGCTTAGGAGGGGAGCTAGCGGGACTCTACGAGCAGTACTTC.

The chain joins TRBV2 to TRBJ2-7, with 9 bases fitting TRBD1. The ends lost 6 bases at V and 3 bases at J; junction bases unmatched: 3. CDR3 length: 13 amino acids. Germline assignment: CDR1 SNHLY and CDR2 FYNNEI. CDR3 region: CASRGTGNYEQYF. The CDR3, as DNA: TGTGCCAGCAGGGGGACAGGGAACTACGAGCAGTACTTC. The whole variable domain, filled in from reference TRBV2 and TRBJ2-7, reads EPEVTQTPSHQVTQMGQEVILRCVPISNHLYFYWYRQILGQKVEFLVSFYNNEISEKSEIFDDQFSVERPDGSNFTLKIRSTKLEDSAMYFCASRGTGNYEQYFGPGTRLTVT.

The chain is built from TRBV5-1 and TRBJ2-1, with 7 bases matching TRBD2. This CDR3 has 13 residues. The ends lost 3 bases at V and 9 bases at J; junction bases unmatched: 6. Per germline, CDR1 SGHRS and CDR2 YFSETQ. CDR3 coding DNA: TGCGCCAGCAGCTCCGAGGGCGGGAGTGAGCAGTTCTTC. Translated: CASSSEGGSEQFF.

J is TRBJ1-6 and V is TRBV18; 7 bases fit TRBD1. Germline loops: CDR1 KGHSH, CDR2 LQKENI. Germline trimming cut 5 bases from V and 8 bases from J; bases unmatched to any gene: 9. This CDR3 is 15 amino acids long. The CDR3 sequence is CASSSIRDSDSPLHF. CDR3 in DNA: TGTGCCAGCTCATCAATCCGGGACAGCGATTCACCCCTCCACTTT.

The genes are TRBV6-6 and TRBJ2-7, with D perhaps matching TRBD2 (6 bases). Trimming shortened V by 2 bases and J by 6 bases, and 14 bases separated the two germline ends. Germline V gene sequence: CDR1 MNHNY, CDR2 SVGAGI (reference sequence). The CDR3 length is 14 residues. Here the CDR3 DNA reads TGTGCCAGCAGTTACGGCTACCGGGGGATCGAGCAGTACTTC. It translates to CASSYGYRGIEQYF.

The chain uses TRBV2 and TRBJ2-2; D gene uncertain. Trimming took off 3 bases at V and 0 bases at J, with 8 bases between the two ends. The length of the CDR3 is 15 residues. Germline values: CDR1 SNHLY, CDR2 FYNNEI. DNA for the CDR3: TGTGCCAGCAGTGATACGGGTGCGAACACCGGGGAGCTGTTTTTT. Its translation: CASSDTGANTGELFF.